Listed here are 11 T cell receptor beta chains from one sample, sequenced in a study of response to subunit inactivated influenza vaccine. TCRdb reprocessed the RT-PCR reads with MiXCR, giving one entry per CDR3 protein. The sample includes roughly 700,000 distinct CDR3 sequences, roughly 14% of them seen just once. The sample in question was PBMCs from blood, obtained 14 to 15 days before vaccination. Source of these receptors: a man aged 45-65 years who received an inactivated influenza vaccine.

This clonotype has more than one count but fewer than ten. V and J are TRBV6-1 and TRBJ1-6; tentatively, D is TRBD1 (6 bases). V lost 1 base to trimming and J lost 9 bases, with 13 bases between them. CDR1 is MNHNS, CDR2 SASEGT, per germline. The CDR3 runs 15 residues. The CDR3 region is CASSEVGGVGSPLHF. The CDR3 coding sequence is TGTGCCAGCAGTGAAGTGGGGGGCGTGGGTTCACCCCTCCACTTT.

This clonotype was recorded at least ten times. The chain links TRBV5-8 to TRBJ1-2; 8 bases align to TRBD1. Unmatched junction bases numbered 4, after V lost 5 bases and J lost 4 bases. This CDR3 has 13 residues. The germline V gene has CDR1 SGHTS and CDR2 YDEGEE. CDR3 residues: CASRLTGGYGYTF. For the CDR3, the DNA is TGTGCCAGCAGGTTAACAGGGGGCTATGGCTACACCTTC.

The chain employs TRBV11-2 and TRBJ2-3; no firm D call. V shed 5 bases and J shed 3 bases, with 24 bases lying between them. CDR3 length equals 18 residues. From germline, CDR1 is SGHAT and CDR2 FQNNGV. The CDR3: CASSPHKPRKVATDTQYF. The CDR3 nucleotides read TGTGCCAGCAGCCCACACAAGCCAAGGAAGGTTGCAACAGATACGCAGTATTTT.

This clonotype was counted many times. The chain carries TRBV7-2 and TRBJ2-2, with 13 bases lining up with TRBD2. The CDR3 has 16 residues. The junction had 3 bases not matched to a gene; V was cut back by 4 bases and J by 4 bases. Germline CDR1 and CDR2: SGHTA and FQGNSA. The CDR3 protein is CASSSGLAGLTGELFF. The CDR3 DNA is TGTGCCAGCAGCTCGGGACTAGCGGGACTCACCGGGGAGCTGTTTTTT.

V usage is TRBV10-3 and J usage is TRBJ2-5; 15 nucleotides align to TRBD2. The V gene end was trimmed by 5 bases and the J gene end by 5 bases; junction bases not matched to a gene: 6. Germline V gives CDR1 ENHRY, CDR2 SYGVKD. There are 16 residues in the CDR3. CDR3 in amino acids: CAISRTSGGADETQYF. In nucleotides, the CDR3 is TGTGCCATCAGTAGGACTAGCGGGGGGGCGGATGAGACCCAGTACTTC.

This clonotype has just a few counts. The CDR3 region has the DNA TGCAGTGTGGAGACTAGCACAGATACGCAGTATTTT. It translates to CSVETSTDTQYF. J is TRBJ2-3 and V is TRBV20-1; D is uncertain. Trimming removed 7 bases at V and 0 bases at J, with 8 bases between. CDR1 is DFQATT, CDR2 SNEGSKA, per germline (reference sequence). There are 12 residues in the CDR3.

The table lists this clonotype with a few counts. V and J are TRBV10-3 and TRBJ2-7; TRBD2 matches at 9 bases. Germline V CDR1 and CDR2: ENHRY, SYGVKD. V lost 0 bases to trimming and J lost 4 bases; unmatched junction nucleotides: 7. The CDR3 has 16 residues. The CDR3 here is CAISESAASGVYEQYF. Here the CDR3 DNA reads TGTGCCATCAGTGAGTCTGCGGCTAGCGGGGTTTACGAGCAGTACTTC.

The sample holds many counts of this clonotype. The rearrangement links TRBV6-5 to TRBJ2-7; D unclear. The CDR3 consists of 16 residues. V was clipped by 0 bases and J by 3 bases, with 15 bases between them. Germline V gene sequence: CDR1 MNHEY, CDR2 SVGAGI. As DNA, the CDR3 is TGTGCCAGCAGTTACTCGCCCAGAAACTACCTCTACGAGCAGTACTTC. Its translation is CASSYSPRNYLYEQYF.

CDR3 DNA: TGTGCCATCAGTGAGTCGAAGGGAGGAGTGTCTGGGGCCAACGTCCTGACTTTC. Its protein product is CAISESKGGVSGANVLTF. The rearrangement uses TRBV10-3 and TRBJ2-6; D is possibly TRBD2 (6 bases). In germline, CDR1 is ENHRY, CDR2 SYGVKD. The CDR3 spans 18 residues. Between the trimmed V and J ends, which lost 0 bases and 1 base, there was a span of 13 bases.

About this clonotype itself: This may stem from a read error, because a much larger clone lies one nucleotide away. Written as DNA, the CDR3 is TGCAGTGCTAGAGATTGGAGCGGGAGTGGTGGAGAGGCCCAGTACTTC. The encoded protein is CSARDWSGSGGEAQYF. The gene calls are TRBV20-1 and TRBJ2-5, with TRBD2 matching 8 bases. The CDR3 loop spans 16 amino acids. The V gene's germline CDR1 is DFQATT and CDR2 SNEGSKA (reference sequence).

In its sample, this clonotype was seen a few times. For the CDR3, the DNA is TGCGCCAGCAGCCGTAGCGGGTCCTACAATGAGCAGTTCTTC. Encoded protein: CASSRSGSYNEQFF. The chain joins TRBV5-1 to TRBJ2-1, with 7 bases matching TRBD2. Per germline, CDR1 SGHRS and CDR2 YFSETQ. There are 14 residues in the CDR3. V gave up 4 bases and J gave up 1 base; unmatched junction bases: 2.